The T cell receptor beta chain under discussion was sequenced for a study of beta chain features in type 1 diabetes. Comments on this clone: Its specificity is unknown.

The authors reverse transcribed all of the isolated RNA, so sequencing captured expressed TCRB transcripts. TCRdb's table, derived via immunoSEQ multiplex PCR, lists solely in-frame clones and lacks some. The sample lists roughly 240,000 clones; 13% to 15% were seen once. Trimming took 7 bases from V and 7 from J; bases not matched to a gene: 10. The CDR3 sequence is 14 residues long. Germline V gene lookup returns CDR1 MNHEY and CDR2 SVGAGI. Overall study results and limits: Within patients, naive, central memory and Treg TCRB repertoires seemed more similar than within healthy donors.

The authors sorted CD4+ naive, central memory, regulatory and stem cell-like memory cells via CD45RO/CCR7/CD25/CD127/CD95/CD27. The sequence was obtained from a woman between 40 and 50 years old in good health. This chain uses TRBV6-5 with TRBJ1-2; TRBD1 matches 9 bases. The source material was naive CD4+ T cells from blood. CDR3 residues: CASTRQGEIGGYTF. In DNA form, the CDR3 reads TGTGCCAGCACCCGACAGGGGGAGATAGGTGGCTACACCTTC.